This TCR beta chain was observed in a study of blood T cell repertoires in COVID-19. Across the whole study: Sites across the United States, Italy and Spain contributed samples from acute and convalescent COVID-19.

Those who participated ranged in age from about 18 to 89 years and resided in about two dozen US areas. As processed by the authors: Amplification from reference gene primers served as the basis for estimated nucleated cell counts. Sequencing was performed with immunoSEQ multiplex PCR; in TCRdb, only in-frame clones are kept and a portion is missing. V and J calls and clone size are copied from that table; D and trimming were computed from the DNA. The sample shows roughly 270,000 clones, around 84% of them seen only once. The V gene lost 8 bases and the J gene lost 8 bases, with 12 bases spanning the gap. Germline V gene lookup returns CDR1 MNHEY and CDR2 SVGAGI. This CDR3 contains 12 residues.

The chain links TRBV6-5 to TRBJ1-4; D unclear. The sequenced sample consisted of PBMCs or T cells enriched from blood (not recorded which). This TCR was recovered from a man aged 40-49 years who had been exposed to COVID-19. CDR3: CASWSIAEKLFF. DNA of the CDR3: TGTGCCAGCTGGTCGATCGCGGAAAAACTGTTTTTT.